Listed below are T cell receptor beta chains from one sample, sequenced in a study of T-cell reconstitution after alpha-beta-depleted transplantation in children. TCRdb used MiXCR to reprocess the PCR reads, holding one entry per CDR3 protein. The repertoire holds some 200,000 distinct CDR3 sequences, with 13% to 15% as singletons. The sample in question was PBMCs from the stem cell graft donor, obtained from the stem cell graft. These receptors were collected from a human donor who donated a stem cell graft to a child with acute lymphoblastic leukemia. CDR3s include the opening cysteine and the closing phenylalanine or tryptophan. Each record gives: CDR3 length, V gene, J gene, clone size, D gene, CDR3 DNA, CDR3 protein. D genes are given only for firm matches. The size of a clone is reported for some rows only, either as once, few or many, or as a class for expanded clones.

cdr3_length: 16; v_call: TRBV3-1; j_call: TRBJ2-1; clone_size: many; d_call: NA; cdr3_nt: TGTGCCAGCAGCCCCTTGCCGGGGACCTCCCAAAAGTGGAAGTTCTTC; cdr3_aa: CASSPLPGTSQKWKFF
cdr3_length: 15; v_call: TRBV6-1; j_call: TRBJ2-7; clone_size: NA; d_call: TRBD1; cdr3_nt: TGTGCCAGCAGTGAAATGTACAGGGGCCGCTACGAGCAGTACTTC; cdr3_aa: CASSEMYRGRYEQYF
cdr3_length: 13; v_call: TRBV30; j_call: TRBJ1-1; clone_size: NA; d_call: NA; cdr3_nt: TGTGCCTGGGGGGAGACGGAAAACACTGAAGCTTTCTTT; cdr3_aa: CAWGETENTEAFF
cdr3_length: 16; v_call: TRBV11-2; j_call: TRBJ2-7; clone_size: NA; d_call: NA; cdr3_nt: TGTGCCAGCAGCCCCTTGGGGAATAAGCACTCCTACGAGCAGTACTTC; cdr3_aa: CASSPLGNKHSYEQYF
cdr3_length: 13; v_call: TRBV19; j_call: TRBJ2-3; clone_size: many; d_call: NA; cdr3_nt: TGTGCCAGTAGGAAAAGGGGAACAGATACGCAGTATTTT; cdr3_aa: CASRKRGTDTQYF
cdr3_length: 15; v_call: TRBV11-2; j_call: TRBJ2-1; clone_size: few; d_call: TRBD2; cdr3_nt: TGTGCCAGCAGCTTTCGAGGGCTAGCGGGAGGCGAGCAGTTCTTC; cdr3_aa: CASSFRGLAGGEQFF
cdr3_length: 13; v_call: TRBV12-3/TRBV12-4; j_call: TRBJ1-4; clone_size: many; d_call: NA; cdr3_nt: TGTGCCAGCAGTTTAGCGCATGTGGCCAAACTGTTTTTT; cdr3_aa: CASSLAHVAKLFF
cdr3_length: 14; v_call: TRBV12-3/TRBV12-4; j_call: TRBJ1-2; clone_size: many; d_call: NA; cdr3_nt: TGTGCCAGCAGTTTTTATGGCTCTGGGAGCGGCTACACCTTC; cdr3_aa: CASSFYGSGSGYTF
cdr3_length: 17; v_call: TRBV29-1; j_call: TRBJ2-3; clone_size: many; d_call: TRBD2; cdr3_nt: TGCAGCGTCTTAGGGACTAGCGGGAGGTCTAGCACAGATACGCAGTATTTT; cdr3_aa: CSVLGTSGRSSTDTQYF
cdr3_length: 15; v_call: TRBV4-1; j_call: TRBJ2-3; clone_size: many; d_call: NA; cdr3_nt: TGCGCCAGCAGCACACAGGGAGCTAGCACAGATACGCAGTATTTT; cdr3_aa: CASSTQGASTDTQYF
cdr3_length: 13; v_call: TRBV20-1; j_call: TRBJ1-6; clone_size: few; d_call: TRBD1; cdr3_nt: TGCAGTGCCCACAGGGGTCCCAATTCACCCCTCCACTTT; cdr3_aa: CSAHRGPNSPLHF
cdr3_length: 13; v_call: TRBV7-9; j_call: TRBJ1-2; clone_size: many; d_call: NA; cdr3_nt: TGTGCCAGCAGCTTCCGGGAGAAGAGAGGCTACACCTTC; cdr3_aa: CASSFREKRGYTF
cdr3_length: 14; v_call: TRBV5-1; j_call: TRBJ1-1; clone_size: many; d_call: NA; cdr3_nt: TGCGCCAGCACTAAGGGTGAGGGGTACACTGAAGCTTTCTTT; cdr3_aa: CASTKGEGYTEAFF
cdr3_length: 18; v_call: TRBV6-1; j_call: TRBJ2-3; clone_size: many; d_call: TRBD2; cdr3_nt: TGTGCCAGCAGTCTTCGGACTAGCATCACCTCTAGCACAGATACGCAGTATTTT; cdr3_aa: CASSLRTSITSSTDTQYF
cdr3_length: 14; v_call: TRBV20-1; j_call: TRBJ1-1; clone_size: NA; d_call: NA; cdr3_nt: TGCAGTGCTCCCAAGGACAGCTCGAACACTGAAGCTTTCTTT; cdr3_aa: CSAPKDSSNTEAFF
cdr3_length: 17; v_call: TRBV20-1; j_call: TRBJ1-2; clone_size: NA; d_call: TRBD1; cdr3_nt: TGCAGTGCTGGAAGGCCGGGGGCAGGGGGAGGGAACTATGGCTACACCTTC; cdr3_aa: CSAGRPGAGGGNYGYTF
cdr3_length: 12; v_call: TRBV19; j_call: TRBJ1-5; clone_size: NA; d_call: NA; cdr3_nt: TGTGCCAGTGGGCAGGTATCTCAGCCCCAGCATTTT; cdr3_aa: CASGQVSQPQHF
cdr3_length: 14; v_call: TRBV6-5; j_call: TRBJ2-7; clone_size: many; d_call: NA; cdr3_nt: TGTGCCAGCAGCCCCGGGACGGATGTCTACGAGCAGTACTTC; cdr3_aa: CASSPGTDVYEQYF
cdr3_length: 14; v_call: TRBV20-1; j_call: TRBJ2-4; clone_size: NA; d_call: TRBD2; cdr3_nt: TGCAGTGCGCCCACTAGCGGGAGTGCGGACAGTCAGTACTTC; cdr3_aa: CSAPTSGSADSQYF
cdr3_length: 18; v_call: TRBV20-1; j_call: TRBJ2-3; clone_size: few; d_call: TRBD2; cdr3_nt: TGCAGTGCGGTTAGACCCAGCGGGAGTACTATAGGTACAGATACGCAGTATTTT; cdr3_aa: CSAVRPSGSTIGTDTQYF
cdr3_length: 13; v_call: TRBV12-3/TRBV12-4; j_call: TRBJ2-1; clone_size: many; d_call: TRBD2; cdr3_nt: TGTGCCAGCAGCTCGGGGGGGGGCGATGAGCAGTTCTTC; cdr3_aa: CASSSGGGDEQFF
cdr3_length: 15; v_call: TRBV5-1; j_call: TRBJ2-1; clone_size: many; d_call: NA; cdr3_nt: TGCGCCAGCAGGGTGGGGACACCCTCCTACAATGAGCAGTTCTTC; cdr3_aa: CASRVGTPSYNEQFF
cdr3_length: 17; v_call: TRBV12-3/TRBV12-4; j_call: TRBJ2-5; clone_size: few; d_call: TRBD2; cdr3_nt: TGTGCCAGCAGCCGCCGTTCGACTAGCCCACAAGAAGAGACCCAGTACTTC; cdr3_aa: CASSRRSTSPQEETQYF
cdr3_length: 16; v_call: TRBV5-1; j_call: TRBJ2-7; clone_size: many; d_call: TRBD1; cdr3_nt: TGCGCCAGCAGCTTAGGAACAGGGGCTACCTACTACGAGCAGTACTTC; cdr3_aa: CASSLGTGATYYEQYF
cdr3_length: 16; v_call: TRBV12-3/TRBV12-4; j_call: TRBJ2-3; clone_size: NA; d_call: NA; cdr3_nt: TGTGCCAGCAGCCCCCCTATTAGGGGTGAATCCGGTCCGCAGTATTTT; cdr3_aa: CASSPPIRGESGPQYF
cdr3_length: 15; v_call: TRBV12-3/TRBV12-4; j_call: TRBJ2-3; clone_size: many; d_call: NA; cdr3_nt: TGTGCCAGCAGTTTAGCAGGAGTCTTCCCAGATACGCAGTATTTT; cdr3_aa: CASSLAGVFPDTQYF
cdr3_length: 11; v_call: TRBV29-1; j_call: TRBJ2-1; clone_size: many; d_call: NA; cdr3_nt: TGCAGCGTTCCAATGGGGGGCGAACAGTTCTTC; cdr3_aa: CSVPMGGEQFF
cdr3_length: 16; v_call: TRBV11-2; j_call: TRBJ2-7; clone_size: many; d_call: TRBD1; cdr3_nt: TGTGCCAGCAGCCCAATAAGAAGGGACAGGGGCTACGAGCAGTACTTC; cdr3_aa: CASSPIRRDRGYEQYF
cdr3_length: 13; v_call: TRBV10-2; j_call: TRBJ2-7; clone_size: many; d_call: NA; cdr3_nt: TGCGCCAGCCTGGGAGAGAACTATGGCGAGCAGTACTTC; cdr3_aa: CASLGENYGEQYF
cdr3_length: 12; v_call: TRBV5-1; j_call: TRBJ2-1; clone_size: NA; d_call: NA; cdr3_nt: TGCGCCAGCAGCCTACCCTACAATGAGCAGTTCTTC; cdr3_aa: CASSLPYNEQFF
cdr3_length: 14; v_call: TRBV3-1; j_call: TRBJ2-3; clone_size: NA; d_call: NA; cdr3_nt: TGTGCCAGCAGCCAAGAAGCCCTGCCAGATACGCAGTATTTT; cdr3_aa: CASSQEALPDTQYF
cdr3_length: 12; v_call: TRBV6-1; j_call: TRBJ1-5; clone_size: NA; d_call: NA; cdr3_nt: TGTGCCAGCAGTGAAAGGGGGTTGGGACCGACTTTT; cdr3_aa: CASSERGLGPTF
cdr3_length: 14; v_call: TRBV4-1; j_call: TRBJ1-5; clone_size: many; d_call: TRBD1; cdr3_nt: TGCGCCAGCAGCTTAACAGGGGGCAATCAGCCCCAGCATTTT; cdr3_aa: CASSLTGGNQPQHF
cdr3_length: 14; v_call: TRBV5-1; j_call: TRBJ1-1; clone_size: many; d_call: NA; cdr3_nt: TGCGCCAGCAGCTTGGAGGCCCGGAACACTGAAGCTTTCTTT; cdr3_aa: CASSLEARNTEAFF
cdr3_length: 14; v_call: TRBV7-9; j_call: TRBJ2-3; clone_size: few; d_call: NA; cdr3_nt: TGTGCCAGCAGCTTAAACCAGGCTACAGATACGCAGTATTTT; cdr3_aa: CASSLNQATDTQYF
cdr3_length: 16; v_call: TRBV6-1; j_call: TRBJ2-2; clone_size: few; d_call: NA; cdr3_nt: TGTGCCAGCAGAGAGTCAGGAATCGAGAACACCGGGGAGCTGTTTTTT; cdr3_aa: CASRESGIENTGELFF
cdr3_length: 15; v_call: TRBV4-1; j_call: TRBJ2-7; clone_size: few; d_call: NA; cdr3_nt: TGCGCCAGCAGCCAAGAATGGACAAGATCAGGCGAGCAGTACTTC; cdr3_aa: CASSQEWTRSGEQYF
cdr3_length: 18; v_call: TRBV5-1; j_call: TRBJ2-7; clone_size: many; d_call: NA; cdr3_nt: TGCGCCAGCAGCTTGGAAATACGCCGCTCAGGTGATGTCTACGAGCAGTACTTC; cdr3_aa: CASSLEIRRSGDVYEQYF
cdr3_length: 13; v_call: TRBV12-3/TRBV12-4; j_call: TRBJ2-2; clone_size: few; d_call: NA; cdr3_nt: TGTGCCAGCAGTTTATTATTGATTGGAGAATTGTTTTTT; cdr3_aa: CASSLLLIGELFF
cdr3_length: 17; v_call: TRBV7-4; j_call: TRBJ2-7; clone_size: many; d_call: NA; cdr3_nt: TGTGCCAGCAGCCACTGGCGAGAGGGAAAATTAACCTACGAGCAGTACTTC; cdr3_aa: CASSHWREGKLTYEQYF
cdr3_length: 15; v_call: TRBV12-3/TRBV12-4; j_call: TRBJ2-2; clone_size: many; d_call: NA; cdr3_nt: TGTGCCAGCAGTTTACCGGAATCAAACACCGGGGAGCTGTTTTTT; cdr3_aa: CASSLPESNTGELFF
cdr3_length: 15; v_call: TRBV6-5; j_call: TRBJ2-1; clone_size: many; d_call: NA; cdr3_nt: TGTGCCAGCAGTTACGGTAGACTGACCTACAATGAGCAGTTCTTC; cdr3_aa: CASSYGRLTYNEQFF
cdr3_length: 15; v_call: TRBV27; j_call: TRBJ1-2; clone_size: many; d_call: TRBD1; cdr3_nt: TGTGCCAGCAGTTTTGCGGACAGGGTAGCGTATGGCTACACCTTC; cdr3_aa: CASSFADRVAYGYTF